This T cell receptor (beta chain) is from a study of cytomegalovirus exposure and HLA in healthy donors. Findings of the study overall: The study dropped some indistinguishable V segments, TRBV6-2 and TRBV6-3 among them. The study found most TCR sequences rare, yet found some public TCRs in many donors.

To note about this clone: The antigen remains unidentified.

CDR1 LNHDA and CDR2 SQIVND come from the germline V gene (reference sequence). Trimming shortened V by 3 bases and J by 2 bases, and 7 bases separated the two germline ends. This CDR3 has 13 amino acids. Primers for the PCR totalled 60 Vbeta and 13 Jbeta. Repertoires were generated with immunoSEQ multiplex PCR, while TCRdb's copy carries only in-frame clones and drops some. This table holds approximately 140,000 clones, over 70% found once. The J gene is TRBJ1-2, the V gene TRBV19, with D hard to call. The source of this sequence is a woman in her fifties or sixties in good health and CMV-seropositive. Specimen: PBMCs. CDR3 sequence reads: CASSIKENYGYTF. The DNA of the CDR3 is TGTGCCAGTAGTATTAAGGAGAACTATGGCTACACCTTC.